The entry below describes one T cell receptor beta chain. In the original workflow: Estimated nucleated cell counts came from reference gene primer amplification. Profiled with immunoSEQ multiplex PCR; TCRdb holds only in-frame clones, not every one. V, J and clone size are those of that table, while D and trimming were read from the DNA. The sample has 20,000 to 25,000 clones; 73% are singletons. V shed 4 bases and J 3 bases; nucleotides not matched to a gene: 11. This CDR3 is built from 16 residues. Germline-derived CDR1 and CDR2 are SNHLY and FYNNEI. This sample is part of a study of blood T cell repertoires in COVID-19. For the study at large: Researchers got acute and convalescent COVID-19 samples from the United States, Italy and Spain. T cells, B-cell-depleted T cells, or PBMCs supplied cDNA or gDNA.

Sample: peripheral blood. The source of this sequence is a human donor in a cohort sampled during active or convalescent COVID-19. The J gene is TRBJ2-7, the V gene TRBV2, with 8 bases identical to TRBD1. In DNA form, the CDR3 reads TGTGCCAGCAGTGCGGGGAGGCAGGGGGCGTTCTACGAGCAGTACTTC. Translating gives CASSAGRQGAFYEQYF.